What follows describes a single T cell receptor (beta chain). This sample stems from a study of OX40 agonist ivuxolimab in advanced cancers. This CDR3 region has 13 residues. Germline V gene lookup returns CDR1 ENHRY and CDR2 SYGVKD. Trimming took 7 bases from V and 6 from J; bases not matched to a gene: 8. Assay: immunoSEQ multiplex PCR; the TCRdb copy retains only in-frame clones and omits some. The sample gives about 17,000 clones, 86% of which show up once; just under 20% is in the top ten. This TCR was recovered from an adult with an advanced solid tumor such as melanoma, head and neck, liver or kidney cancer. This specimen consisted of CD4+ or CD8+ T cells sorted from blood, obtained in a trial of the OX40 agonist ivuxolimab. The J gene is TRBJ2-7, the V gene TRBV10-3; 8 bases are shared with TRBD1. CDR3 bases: TGTGCCATCAAAGGACAGGGCGTGGGCGAGCAGTACTTC. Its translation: CAIKGQGVGEQYF.